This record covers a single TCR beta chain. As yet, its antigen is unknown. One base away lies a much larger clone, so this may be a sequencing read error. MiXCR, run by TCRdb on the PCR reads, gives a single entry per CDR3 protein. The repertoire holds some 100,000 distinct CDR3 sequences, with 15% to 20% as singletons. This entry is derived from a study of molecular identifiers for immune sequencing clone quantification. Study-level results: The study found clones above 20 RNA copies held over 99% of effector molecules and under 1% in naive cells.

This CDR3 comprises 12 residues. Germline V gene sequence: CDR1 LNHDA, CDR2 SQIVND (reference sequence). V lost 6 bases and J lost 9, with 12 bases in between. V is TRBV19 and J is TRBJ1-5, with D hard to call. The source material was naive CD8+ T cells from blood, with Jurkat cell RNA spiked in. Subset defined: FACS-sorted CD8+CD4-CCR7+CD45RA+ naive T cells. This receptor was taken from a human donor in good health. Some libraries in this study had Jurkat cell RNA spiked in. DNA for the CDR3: TGTGCCAGTAGCGGCGGGGTTCGGCCCCAGCATTTT. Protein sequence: CASSGGVRPQHF.